The sequence of this TCR beta chain was determined in a study of blood T cell repertoires in COVID-19. Overall study context: Some COVID-19 samples were acute and others convalescent; all came from the United States, Italy and Spain.

Trimming shortened V by 7 bases and J by 11 bases, and 15 bases separated the two germline ends. There are 12 residues in the CDR3. Generated by immunoSEQ multiplex PCR, the TCRdb table keeps only in-frame clones and is missing some. Among 140,000 or so clones, around nine tenths were seen once, and the ten largest hold over 8.5%. This chain connects TRBV12-3 or TRBV12-4 to TRBJ2-1; tentatively, D is TRBD1 (5 bases). The specimen was peripheral blood. The clonotype originates from a woman aged 45-60 years with active or convalescent COVID-19. CDR3 sequence: CASTKQDAKQFF. DNA of the CDR3: TGTGCCAGCACAAAACAGGACGCAAAGCAGTTCTTC.